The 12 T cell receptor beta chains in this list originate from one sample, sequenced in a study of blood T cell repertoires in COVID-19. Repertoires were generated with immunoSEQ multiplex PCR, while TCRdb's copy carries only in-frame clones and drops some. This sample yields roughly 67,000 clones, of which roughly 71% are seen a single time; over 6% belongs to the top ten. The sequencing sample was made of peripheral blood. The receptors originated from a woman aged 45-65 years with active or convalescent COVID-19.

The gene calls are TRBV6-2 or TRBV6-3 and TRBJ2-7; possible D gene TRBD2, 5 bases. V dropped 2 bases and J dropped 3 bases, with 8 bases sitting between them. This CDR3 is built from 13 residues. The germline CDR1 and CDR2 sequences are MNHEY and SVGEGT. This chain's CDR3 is CASSYGLYYEQYF. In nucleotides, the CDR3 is TGTGCCAGCAGTTACGGACTCTACTACGAGCAGTACTTC.

As DNA, the CDR3 is TGTGCCAGCAGCCTGAAAGTTCGCGGGGGGTGGAACACCGGGGAGCTGTTTTTT. Protein: CASSLKVRGGWNTGELFF. The chain recombines TRBV27 with TRBJ2-2; 8 nucleotides agree with TRBD2. In germline, CDR1 is MNHEY, CDR2 SMNVEV (reference sequence). Trimming cost V 6 bases and J 1 base; bases outside gene matches: 13. This CDR3 has 18 residues.

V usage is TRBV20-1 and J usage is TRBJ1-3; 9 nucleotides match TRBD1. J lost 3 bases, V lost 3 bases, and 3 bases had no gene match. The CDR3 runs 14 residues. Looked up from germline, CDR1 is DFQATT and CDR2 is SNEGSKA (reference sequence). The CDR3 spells CSASGTGYGNTIYF. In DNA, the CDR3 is TGCAGTGCTAGTGGGACAGGGTATGGAAACACCATATATTTT.

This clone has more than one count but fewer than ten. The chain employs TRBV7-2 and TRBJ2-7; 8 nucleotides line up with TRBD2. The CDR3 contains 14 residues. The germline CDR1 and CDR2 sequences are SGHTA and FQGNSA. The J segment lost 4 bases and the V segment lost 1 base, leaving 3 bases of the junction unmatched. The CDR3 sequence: CASSLGSSGYEQYF. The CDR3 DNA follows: TGTGCCAGCAGCTTAGGCTCTAGCGGGTACGAGCAGTACTTC.

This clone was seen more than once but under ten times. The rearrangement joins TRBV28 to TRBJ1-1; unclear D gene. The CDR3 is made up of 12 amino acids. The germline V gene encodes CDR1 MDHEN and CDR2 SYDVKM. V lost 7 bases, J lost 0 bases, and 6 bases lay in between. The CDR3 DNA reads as TGTGCCAGCATGGCGGTGAACACTGAAGCTTTCTTT. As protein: CASMAVNTEAFF.

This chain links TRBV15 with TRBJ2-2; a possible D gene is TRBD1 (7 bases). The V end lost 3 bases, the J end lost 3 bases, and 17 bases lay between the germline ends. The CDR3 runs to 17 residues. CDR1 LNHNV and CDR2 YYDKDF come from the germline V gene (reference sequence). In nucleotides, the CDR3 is TGTGCCACCAGCAGTCCCGGGATCAGGGGGGACACCGGGGAGCTGTTTTTT. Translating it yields CATSSPGIRGDTGELFF.

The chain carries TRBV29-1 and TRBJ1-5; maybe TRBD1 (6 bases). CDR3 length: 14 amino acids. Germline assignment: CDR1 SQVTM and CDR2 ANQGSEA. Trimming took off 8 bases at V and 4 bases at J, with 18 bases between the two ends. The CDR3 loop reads CSPKVGQINQPQHF. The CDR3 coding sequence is TGCAGCCCCAAGGTCGGACAGATTAATCAGCCCCAGCATTTT. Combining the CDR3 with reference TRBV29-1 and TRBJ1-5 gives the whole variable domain SAVISQKPSRDICQRGTSLTIQCQVDSQVTMMFWYRQQPGQSLTLIATANQGSEATYESGFVIDKFPISRPNLTFSTLTVSNMSPEDSSIYLCSPKVGQINQPQHFGDGTRLSIL.

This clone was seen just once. DNA of the CDR3: TGTGCCAGCAGCACCCCGGGGGGGAGGAGTGAAAAACTGTTTTTT. It is translated as CASSTPGGRSEKLFF. The chain combines TRBV5-8 with TRBJ1-4; D is perhaps TRBD1 (5 bases). CDR3 size: 15 residues. V was pared by 4 bases and J by 7 bases, with 17 bases between. CDR1 SGHTS and CDR2 YDEGEE come from the germline V gene.

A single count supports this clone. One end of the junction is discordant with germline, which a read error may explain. CDR3 nucleotides: TGTGCCAGCACCTTACCCACTAGCGGGAGAGGTACAGATACGCAGTATTTT. Its translation is CASTLPTSGRGTDTQYF. This chain joins TRBV7-2 and TRBJ2-3, with 11 bases identical to TRBD2. The CDR3 is 17 residues long. In germline, CDR1 is SGHTA, CDR2 FQGNSA.

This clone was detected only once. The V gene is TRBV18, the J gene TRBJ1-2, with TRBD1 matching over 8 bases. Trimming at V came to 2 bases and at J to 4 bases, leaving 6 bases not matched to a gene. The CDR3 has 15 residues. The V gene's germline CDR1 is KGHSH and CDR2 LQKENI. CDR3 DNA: TGTGCCAGCTCACCAGCATCCCAGGGGGCCTATGGCTACACCTTC. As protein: CASSPASQGAYGYTF.

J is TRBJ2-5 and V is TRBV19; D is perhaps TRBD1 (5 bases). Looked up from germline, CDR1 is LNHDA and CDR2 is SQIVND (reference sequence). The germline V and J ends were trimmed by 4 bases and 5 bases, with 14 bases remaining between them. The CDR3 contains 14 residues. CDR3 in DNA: TGTGCCAGTAGTACGACAGCCCCGAAGGAGACCCAGTACTTC. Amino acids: CASSTTAPKETQYF.

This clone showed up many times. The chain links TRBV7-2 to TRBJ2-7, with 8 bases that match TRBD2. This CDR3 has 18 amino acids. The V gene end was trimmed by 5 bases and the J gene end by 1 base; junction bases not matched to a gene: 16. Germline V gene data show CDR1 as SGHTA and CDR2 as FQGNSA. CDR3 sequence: CASSADRAATSDSYEQYF. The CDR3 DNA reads TGTGCCAGCAGCGCCGACCGTGCCGCGACTAGCGATTCCTACGAGCAGTACTTC.